This T cell receptor beta chain was identified in a study of T cell changes during pregnancy in multiple sclerosis. Sequenced by immunoSEQ multiplex PCR; TCRdb stores in-frame clones only, minus some. The sample yields 84,000 or so clones, 94% seen once. Unmatched junction bases numbered 5, after V lost 4 bases and J lost 8 bases. Per germline, CDR1 SGHTA and CDR2 FQGNSA. The CDR3 length is 15 residues. This receptor was obtained from a female donor with multiple sclerosis, enrolled in a pregnancy study. The sequenced sample was peripheral blood, obtained in the third trimester of pregnancy. The chain carries TRBV7-2 and TRBJ1-4; 12 bases are shared with TRBD1. CDR3 residues: CASSSGQGAGEKLFF. Written as DNA, the CDR3 is TGTGCCAGCAGCTCGGGACAGGGGGCAGGAGAAAAACTGTTTTTT.